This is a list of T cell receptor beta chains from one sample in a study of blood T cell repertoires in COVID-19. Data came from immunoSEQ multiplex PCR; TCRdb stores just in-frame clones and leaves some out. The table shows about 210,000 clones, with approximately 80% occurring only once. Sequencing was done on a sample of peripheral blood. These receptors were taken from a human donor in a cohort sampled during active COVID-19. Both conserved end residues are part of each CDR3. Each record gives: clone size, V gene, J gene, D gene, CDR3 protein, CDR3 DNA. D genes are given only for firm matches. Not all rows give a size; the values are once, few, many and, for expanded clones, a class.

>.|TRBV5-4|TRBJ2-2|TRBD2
CASSLGAGGANTGELFF
TGTGCCAGCAGCTTGGGGGCGGGGGGCGCGAACACCGGGGAGCTGTTTTTT
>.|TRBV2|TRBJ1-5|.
CASRQEDKSNQPQHF
TGTGCCAGCCGTCAAGAGGACAAAAGCAATCAGCCCCAGCATTTT
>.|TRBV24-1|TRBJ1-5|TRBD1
CATSDTTGQVNQPQHF
TGTGCCACCAGTGATACCACGGGACAGGTGAATCAGCCCCAGCATTTT
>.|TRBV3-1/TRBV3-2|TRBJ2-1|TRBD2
CASSRTPGGNEQFF
TGTGCCAGCAGCCGCACCCCGGGAGGGAATGAGCAGTTCTTC
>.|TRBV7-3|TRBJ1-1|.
CASGKGENTEAFF
TGTGCCAGCGGCAAGGGGGAGAACACTGAAGCTTTCTTT
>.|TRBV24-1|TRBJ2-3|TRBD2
CATSDPWTSGRAGVDTQYF
TGTGCCACCAGTGATCCTTGGACTAGCGGGAGGGCCGGGGTGGATACGCAGTATTTT
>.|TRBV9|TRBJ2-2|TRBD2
CASSVDLGLVGRELFF
TGTGCCAGCAGCGTAGACCTGGGACTAGTAGGCCGGGAGCTGTTTTTT
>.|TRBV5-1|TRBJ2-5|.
CALTRPEETQYF
TGCGCCTTAACGCGTCCTGAGGAGACCCAGTACTTC
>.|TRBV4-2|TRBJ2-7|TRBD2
CASSRAGVTYEQYF
TGTGCCAGCAGCCGCGCGGGAGTTACCTACGAGCAGTACTTC
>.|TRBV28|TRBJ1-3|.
CASSDSVELDTIYF
TGTGCCAGCAGCGACAGTGTCGAACTTGACACCATATATTTT
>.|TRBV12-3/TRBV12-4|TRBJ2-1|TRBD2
CASRKAGGNEQFF
TGTGCCAGCAGGAAAGCGGGAGGCAATGAGCAGTTCTTC
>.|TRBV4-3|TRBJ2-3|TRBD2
CASRLAGEDTQYF
TGCGCCAGCAGACTAGCGGGGGAAGATACGCAGTATTTT
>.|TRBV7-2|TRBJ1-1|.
CASSSGLPLRDTEAFF
TGTGCCAGCAGCTCGGGACTACCTCTAAGGGACACTGAAGCTTTCTTT
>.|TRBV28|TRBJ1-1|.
CASSLGPNTEAFF
TGTGCCAGCAGTTTAGGGCCTAACACTGAAGCTTTCTTT
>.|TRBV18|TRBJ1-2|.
CASSPGQGRGYTF
TGTGCCAGCTCACCCGGGCAGGGGAGAGGCTACACCTTC
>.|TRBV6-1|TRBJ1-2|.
CASSDKPGHGYTF
TGTGCCAGCAGTGATAAGCCAGGGCATGGCTACACCTTC
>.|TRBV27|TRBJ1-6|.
CASSLGARYSPLHF
TGTGCCAGCAGTCTGGGGGCGAGGTATTCACCCCTCCACTTT
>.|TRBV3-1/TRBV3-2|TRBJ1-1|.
CASSQGGHHTEAFF
TGTGCCAGCAGCCAAGGGGGACACCACACTGAAGCTTTCTTT
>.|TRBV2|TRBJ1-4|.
CASSARQFRPNEKLFF
TGTGCCAGCAGTGCAAGACAGTTCCGCCCTAATGAAAAACTGTTTTTT
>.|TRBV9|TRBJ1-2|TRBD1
CASSPRTGGNYGYTF
TGTGCCAGCAGCCCCAGGACAGGGGGAAACTATGGCTACACCTTC
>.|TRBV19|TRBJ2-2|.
CASRTSGFAGELFF
TGTGCCAGTAGGACATCGGGGTTTGCCGGGGAGCTGTTTTTT
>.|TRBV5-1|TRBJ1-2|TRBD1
CASSLGDRDGYTF
TGCGCCAGCAGCTTGGGGGACAGGGACGGCTACACCTTC
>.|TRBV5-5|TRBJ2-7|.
CASSRTSSPSPYEQYF
TGTGCCAGCAGCCGCACTAGTTCCCCATCCCCCTACGAGCAGTACTTC
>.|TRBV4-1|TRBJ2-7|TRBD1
CASSQVVRQGDYEQYF
TGCGCCAGCAGCCAAGTGGTCCGACAGGGGGACTACGAGCAGTACTTC
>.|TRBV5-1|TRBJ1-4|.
CASSSLPSGEWNEKLFF
TGCGCCAGCAGCTCGCTCCCTTCAGGGGAGTGGAACGAAAAACTGTTTTTT
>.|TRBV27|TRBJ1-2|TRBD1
CASSTGTDYSNYGYTF
TGTGCCAGCAGTACCGGGACAGATTATTCTAACTATGGCTACACCTTC
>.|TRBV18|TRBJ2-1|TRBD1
CASSKAVGQGRNEQFF
TGTGCCAGCTCAAAGGCGGTAGGACAGGGGCGCAATGAGCAGTTCTTC
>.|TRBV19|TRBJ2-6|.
CASRTQGSGANVLTF
TGTGCCAGTAGAACCCAGGGTTCTGGGGCCAACGTCCTGACTTTC
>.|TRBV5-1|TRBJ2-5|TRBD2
CASSLVPGGGETQYF
TGCGCCAGCAGCTTGGTGCCGGGAGGCGGAGAGACCCAGTACTTC
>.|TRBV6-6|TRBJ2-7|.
CASSYIRGYEQYF
TGTGCCAGCAGTTACATCAGGGGCTACGAGCAGTACTTC
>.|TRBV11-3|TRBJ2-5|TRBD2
CASSAGELETQYF
TGTGCCAGCTCCGCGGGGGAACTAGAGACCCAGTACTTC
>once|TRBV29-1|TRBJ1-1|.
CSTPRGVDSTEAFF
TGCAGCACCCCTCGGGGGGTGGACAGCACTGAAGCTTTCTTT
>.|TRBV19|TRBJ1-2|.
CASSIDRTRAFYGYTF
TGTGCCAGTAGTATAGATCGAACCAGGGCTTTCTATGGCTACACCTTC
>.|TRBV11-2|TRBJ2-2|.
CASSTSTGELFF
TGTGCCAGCAGCACTAGCACCGGGGAGCTGTTTTTT
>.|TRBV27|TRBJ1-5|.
CASSLGGGPPQHF
TGTGCCAGCAGTTTGGGCGGGGGTCCCCCCCAGCATTTT
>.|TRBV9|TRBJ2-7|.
CASSVGPSGALEQYF
TGTGCCAGCAGCGTAGGGCCCAGCGGAGCCCTCGAGCAGTACTTC
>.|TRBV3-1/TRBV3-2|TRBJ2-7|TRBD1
CASSPQSGTGLHEQYF
TGTGCCAGCAGCCCTCAAAGCGGGACAGGGCTCCACGAGCAGTACTTC
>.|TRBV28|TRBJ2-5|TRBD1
CASSPRTGRETQYF
TGTGCCAGCAGTCCGCGGACAGGGCGTGAGACCCAGTACTTC
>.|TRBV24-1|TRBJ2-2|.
CATSAEAGETGELFF
TGTGCCACCAGTGCGGAGGCAGGGGAGACCGGGGAGCTGTTTTTT
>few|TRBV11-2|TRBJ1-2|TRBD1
CASSLDRTGYGYTF
TGTGCCAGCAGCTTAGACCGGACAGGCTATGGCTACACCTTC